What follows are 8 T cell receptor beta chains derived from one specimen sequenced in a study of neurological immune-mediated disorders. TCRdb independently ran MiXCR on the 5' RACE reads; one entry per CDR3 protein. Altogether about 120,000 distinct CDR3 sequences are present, 3% to 3.5% being singletons, with the ten largest covering roughly 1.3%. The sample was PBMCs. Every receptor here comes from a woman aged 25 to 39 with multiple sclerosis.

This clonotype was observed many times. The J gene is TRBJ1-4, the V gene TRBV5-1; perhaps TRBD1 as D (6 bases). Trimming pared 4 bases from V and 6 bases from J, leaving 13 bases between. The CDR3 totals 14 residues. Germline CDR1 is SGHRS and CDR2 is YFSETQ. CDR3 region: CASSPSDSHEKLFF. CDR3 sequence (DNA): TGCGCCAGCAGCCCATCGGACAGCCATGAAAAACTGTTTTTT.

The sample holds many counts of this clonotype. The chain is built from TRBV12-3 or TRBV12-4 and TRBJ1-1; D unresolved. This CDR3 has 11 residues. V lost 3 bases, J lost 6 bases, and 5 bases lay in between. The CDR3 sequence is CASSLGSEAFF. CDR3 nucleotide sequence: TGTGCCAGCAGTTTGGGGTCTGAAGCTTTCTTT.

With respect to this clonotype: Since a much larger clone is just one base distant, this may be a read error. The gene calls are TRBV12-3 or TRBV12-4 and TRBJ1-5; D gene ambiguous. CDR3 length: 14 residues. V gave up 5 bases and J gave up 8 bases, with 16 bases separating them. The CDR3 coding sequence is TGTGCCAGCAGTCTAGGAAAGGGAAATAAGCCCCAGCATTTT. Translated, it gives CASSLGKGNKPQHF.

This clonotype was observed at least ten times. The chain combines TRBV20-1 with TRBJ2-1, with D maybe TRBD2 (5 bases). Trimming removed 3 bases from V and 8 bases from J, with 8 bases in between. From germline, CDR1 is DFQATT and CDR2 SNEGSKA (reference sequence). The CDR3 extends over 11 amino acids. CDR3 protein: CSASWGDEQFF. The CDR3 DNA reads as TGCAGTGCTAGTTGGGGAGATGAGCAGTTCTTC.

This clonotype was observed many times. This chain links TRBV7-2 with TRBJ1-1; a possible D gene is TRBD1 (5 bases). The V and J ends lost 6 bases and 1 base respectively, with 15 bases between them. This CDR3 has 15 amino acids. From germline, CDR1 is SGHTA and CDR2 FQGNSA. DNA of the CDR3: TGTGCCAGCAGTTCCTCCGGGGGTACGAACACTGAAGCTTTCTTT. It translates to CASSSSGGTNTEAFF.

This clonotype was recorded a few times. One junction end disagrees with the germline gene, perhaps due to a read error. V usage is TRBV7-9 and J usage is TRBJ2-1; D possibly uses TRBD1 or TRBD2 (5 bases each). The germline gives CDR1 SEHNR, CDR2 FQNEAQ (reference sequence). The CDR3 spans 12 residues. CDR3 nucleotides: TGTGACAGCAGAAGGGACCTAAATGAGCAGTTCTTC. Translating it yields CDSRRDLNEQFF.

This clonotype occurred a few times. This chain links TRBV20-1 with TRBJ2-1; 10 bases line up with TRBD2. Trimming removed 2 bases from V and 0 bases from J; junction bases left unmatched: 10. This CDR3 has 18 amino acids. Germline assignment: CDR1 DFQATT and CDR2 SNEGSKA (reference sequence). This CDR3 reads CSARRLAGAASSYNEQFF. DNA of the CDR3: TGCAGTGCTAGAAGGCTAGCGGGAGCTGCGAGCTCCTACAATGAGCAGTTCTTC.

This clonotype has at least ten counts. The rearrangement links TRBV7-9 to TRBJ2-3; 14 positions match TRBD2. The germline gives CDR1 SEHNR, CDR2 FQNEAQ (reference sequence). The CDR3 spans 17 residues. V was clipped by 7 bases and J by 2 bases; unmatched bases: 8. CDR3 DNA: TGTGCCAGCACCAGGACTAGCGGGAGGATATCCACAGATACGCAGTATTTT. It codes for CASTRTSGRISTDTQYF.